This TCR beta chain came from a study of vaccination effects on CD4 cells after COVID-19. Clones were sequenced by immunoSEQ multiplex PCR, and TCRdb holds only the in-frame ones, with some missing. Of over 9,000 clones in the sample, 65% to 80% are singletons; the top ten hold 10% to 12%. The V and J ends lost 6 bases and 3 bases respectively, with 14 bases between them. CDR3 length: 14 amino acids. Germline CDR1 is MDHEN and CDR2 is SYDVKM. Between days 10 and 11 of culture, CD4+ T cells were separated out. It was two doses of either the BNT162b2 or mRNA-1273 vaccine that participants received. According to the study, vaccine recipients showed no prior SARS-CoV-2 infection and negative nucleocapsid antibodies. With respect to this clone: Its antigen is not identified.

The genes are TRBV28 and TRBJ1-2; D is possibly TRBD1 (5 bases). The sample in question was CD4+ T cells from PBMCs cultured without peptide, obtained after COVID-19 vaccination. The TCR was taken from a human donor who received a COVID-19 vaccine. The CDR3 spells CASSTPGGYYGYTF. DNA of the CDR3: TGTGCCAGCAGCACACCTGGGGGATACTATGGCTACACCTTC.